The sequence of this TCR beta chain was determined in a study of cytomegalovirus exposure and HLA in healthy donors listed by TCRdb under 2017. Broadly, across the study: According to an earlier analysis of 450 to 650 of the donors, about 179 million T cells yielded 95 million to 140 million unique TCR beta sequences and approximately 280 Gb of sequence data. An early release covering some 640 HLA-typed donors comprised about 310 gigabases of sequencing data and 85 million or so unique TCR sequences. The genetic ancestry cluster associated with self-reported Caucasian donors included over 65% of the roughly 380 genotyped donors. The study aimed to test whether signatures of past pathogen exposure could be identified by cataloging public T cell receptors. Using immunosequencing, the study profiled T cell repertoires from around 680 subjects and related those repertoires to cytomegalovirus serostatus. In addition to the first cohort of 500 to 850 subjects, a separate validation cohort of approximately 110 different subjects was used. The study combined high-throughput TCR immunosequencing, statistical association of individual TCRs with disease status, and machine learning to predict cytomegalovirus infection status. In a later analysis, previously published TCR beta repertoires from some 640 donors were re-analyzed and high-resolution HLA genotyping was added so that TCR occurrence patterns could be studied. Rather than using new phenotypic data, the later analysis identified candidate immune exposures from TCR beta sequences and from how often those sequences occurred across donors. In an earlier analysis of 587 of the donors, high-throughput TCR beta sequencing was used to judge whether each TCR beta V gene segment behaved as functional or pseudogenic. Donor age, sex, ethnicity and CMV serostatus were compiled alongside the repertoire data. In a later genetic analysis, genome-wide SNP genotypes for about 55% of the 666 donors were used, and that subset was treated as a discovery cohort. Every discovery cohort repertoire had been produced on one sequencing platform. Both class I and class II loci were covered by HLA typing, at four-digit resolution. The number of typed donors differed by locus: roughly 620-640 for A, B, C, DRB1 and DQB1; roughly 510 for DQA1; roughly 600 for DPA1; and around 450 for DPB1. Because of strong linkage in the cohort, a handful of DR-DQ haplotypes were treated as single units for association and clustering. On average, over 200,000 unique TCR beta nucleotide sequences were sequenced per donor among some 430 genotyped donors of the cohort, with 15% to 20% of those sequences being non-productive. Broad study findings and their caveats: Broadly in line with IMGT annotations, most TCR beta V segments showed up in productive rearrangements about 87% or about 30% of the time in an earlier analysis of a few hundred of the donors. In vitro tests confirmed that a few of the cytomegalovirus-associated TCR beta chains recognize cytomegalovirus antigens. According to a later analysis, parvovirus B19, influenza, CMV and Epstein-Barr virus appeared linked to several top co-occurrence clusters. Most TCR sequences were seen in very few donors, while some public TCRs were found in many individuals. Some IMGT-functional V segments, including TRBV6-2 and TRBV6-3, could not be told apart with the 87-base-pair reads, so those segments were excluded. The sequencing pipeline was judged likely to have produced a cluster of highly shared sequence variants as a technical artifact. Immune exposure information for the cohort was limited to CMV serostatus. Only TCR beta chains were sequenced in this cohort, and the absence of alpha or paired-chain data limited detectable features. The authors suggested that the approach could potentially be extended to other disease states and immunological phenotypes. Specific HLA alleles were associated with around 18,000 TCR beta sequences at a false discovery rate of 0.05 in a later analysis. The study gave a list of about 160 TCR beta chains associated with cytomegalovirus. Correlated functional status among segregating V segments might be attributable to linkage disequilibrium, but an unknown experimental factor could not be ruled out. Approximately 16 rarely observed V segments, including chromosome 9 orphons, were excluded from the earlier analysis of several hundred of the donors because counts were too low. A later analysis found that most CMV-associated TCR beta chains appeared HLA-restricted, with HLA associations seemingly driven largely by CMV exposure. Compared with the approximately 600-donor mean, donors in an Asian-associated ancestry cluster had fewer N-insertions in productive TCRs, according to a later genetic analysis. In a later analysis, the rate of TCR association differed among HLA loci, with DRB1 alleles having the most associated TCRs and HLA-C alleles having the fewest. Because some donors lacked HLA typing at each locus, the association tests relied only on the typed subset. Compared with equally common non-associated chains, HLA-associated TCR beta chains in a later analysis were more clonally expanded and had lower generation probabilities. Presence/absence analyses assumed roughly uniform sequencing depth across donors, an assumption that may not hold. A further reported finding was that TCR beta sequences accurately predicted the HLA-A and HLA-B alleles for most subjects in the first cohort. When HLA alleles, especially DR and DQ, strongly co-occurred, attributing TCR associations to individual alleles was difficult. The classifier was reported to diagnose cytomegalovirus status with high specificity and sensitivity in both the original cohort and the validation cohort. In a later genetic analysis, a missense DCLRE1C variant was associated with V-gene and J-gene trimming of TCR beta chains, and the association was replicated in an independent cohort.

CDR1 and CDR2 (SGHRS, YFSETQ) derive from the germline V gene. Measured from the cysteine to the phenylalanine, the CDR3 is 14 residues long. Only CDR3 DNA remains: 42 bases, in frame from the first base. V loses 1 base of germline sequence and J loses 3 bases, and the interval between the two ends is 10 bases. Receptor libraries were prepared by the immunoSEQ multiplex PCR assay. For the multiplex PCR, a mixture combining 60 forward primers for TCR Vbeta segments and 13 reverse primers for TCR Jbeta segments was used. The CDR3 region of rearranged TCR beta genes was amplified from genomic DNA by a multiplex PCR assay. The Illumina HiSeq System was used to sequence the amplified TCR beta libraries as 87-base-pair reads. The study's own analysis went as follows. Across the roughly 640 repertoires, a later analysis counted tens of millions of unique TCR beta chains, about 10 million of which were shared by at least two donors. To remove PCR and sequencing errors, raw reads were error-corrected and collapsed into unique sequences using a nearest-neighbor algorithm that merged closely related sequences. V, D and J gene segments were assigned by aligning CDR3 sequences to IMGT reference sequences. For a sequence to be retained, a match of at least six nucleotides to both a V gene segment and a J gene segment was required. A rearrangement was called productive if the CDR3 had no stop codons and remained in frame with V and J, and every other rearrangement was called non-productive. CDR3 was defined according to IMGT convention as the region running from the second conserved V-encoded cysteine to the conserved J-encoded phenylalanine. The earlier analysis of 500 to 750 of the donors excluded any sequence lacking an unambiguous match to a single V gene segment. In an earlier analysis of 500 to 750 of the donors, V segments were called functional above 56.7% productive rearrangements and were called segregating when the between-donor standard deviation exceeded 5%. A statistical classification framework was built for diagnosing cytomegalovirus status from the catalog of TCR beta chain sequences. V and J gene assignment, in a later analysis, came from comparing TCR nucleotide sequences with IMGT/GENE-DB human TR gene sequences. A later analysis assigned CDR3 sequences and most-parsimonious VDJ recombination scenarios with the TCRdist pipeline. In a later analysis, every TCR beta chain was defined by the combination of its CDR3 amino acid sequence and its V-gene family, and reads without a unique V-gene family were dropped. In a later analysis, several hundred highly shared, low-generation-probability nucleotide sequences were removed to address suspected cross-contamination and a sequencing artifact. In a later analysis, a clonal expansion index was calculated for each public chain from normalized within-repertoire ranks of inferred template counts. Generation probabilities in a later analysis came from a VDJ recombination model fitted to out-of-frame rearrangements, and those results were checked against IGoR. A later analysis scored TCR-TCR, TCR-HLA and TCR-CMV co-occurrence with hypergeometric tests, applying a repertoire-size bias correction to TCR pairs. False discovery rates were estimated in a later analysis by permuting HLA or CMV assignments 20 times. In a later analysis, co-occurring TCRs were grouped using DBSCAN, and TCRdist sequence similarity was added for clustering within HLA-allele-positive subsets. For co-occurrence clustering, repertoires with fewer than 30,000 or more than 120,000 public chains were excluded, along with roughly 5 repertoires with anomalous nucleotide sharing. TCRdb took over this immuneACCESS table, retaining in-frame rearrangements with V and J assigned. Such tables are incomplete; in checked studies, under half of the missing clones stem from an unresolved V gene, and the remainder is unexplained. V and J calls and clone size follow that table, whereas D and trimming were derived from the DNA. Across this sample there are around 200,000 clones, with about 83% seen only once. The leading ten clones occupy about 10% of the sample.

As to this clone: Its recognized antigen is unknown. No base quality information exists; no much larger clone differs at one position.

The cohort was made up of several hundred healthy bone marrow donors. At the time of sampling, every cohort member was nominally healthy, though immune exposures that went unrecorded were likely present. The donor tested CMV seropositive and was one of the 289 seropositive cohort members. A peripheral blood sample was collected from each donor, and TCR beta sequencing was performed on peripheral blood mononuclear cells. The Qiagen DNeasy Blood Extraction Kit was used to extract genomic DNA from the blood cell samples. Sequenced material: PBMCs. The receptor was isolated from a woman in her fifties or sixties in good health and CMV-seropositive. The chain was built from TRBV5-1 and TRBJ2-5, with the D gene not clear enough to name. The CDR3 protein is CASSLIPEKETQYF. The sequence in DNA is TGCGCCAGCAGCTTGATACCCGAGAAAGAGACCCAGTACTTC.